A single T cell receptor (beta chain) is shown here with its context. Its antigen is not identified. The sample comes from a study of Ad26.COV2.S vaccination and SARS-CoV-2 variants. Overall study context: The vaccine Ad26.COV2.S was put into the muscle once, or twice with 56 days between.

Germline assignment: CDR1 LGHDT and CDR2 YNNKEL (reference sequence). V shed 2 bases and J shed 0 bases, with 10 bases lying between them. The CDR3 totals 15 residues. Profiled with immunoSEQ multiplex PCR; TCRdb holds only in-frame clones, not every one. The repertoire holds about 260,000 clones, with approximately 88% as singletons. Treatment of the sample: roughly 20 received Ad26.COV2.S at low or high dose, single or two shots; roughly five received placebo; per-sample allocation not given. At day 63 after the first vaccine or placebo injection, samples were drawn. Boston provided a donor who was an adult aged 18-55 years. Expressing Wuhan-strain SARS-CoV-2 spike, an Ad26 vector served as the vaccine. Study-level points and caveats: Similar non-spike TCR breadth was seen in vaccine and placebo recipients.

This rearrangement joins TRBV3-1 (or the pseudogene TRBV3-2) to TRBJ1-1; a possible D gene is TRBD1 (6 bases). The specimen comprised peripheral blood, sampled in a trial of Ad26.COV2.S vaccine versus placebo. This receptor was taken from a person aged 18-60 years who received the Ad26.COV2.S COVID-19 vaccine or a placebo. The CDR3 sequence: CASSQPDSLNTEAFF. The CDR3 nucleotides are TGTGCCAGCAGCCAACCGGACAGCTTGAACACTGAAGCTTTCTTT.